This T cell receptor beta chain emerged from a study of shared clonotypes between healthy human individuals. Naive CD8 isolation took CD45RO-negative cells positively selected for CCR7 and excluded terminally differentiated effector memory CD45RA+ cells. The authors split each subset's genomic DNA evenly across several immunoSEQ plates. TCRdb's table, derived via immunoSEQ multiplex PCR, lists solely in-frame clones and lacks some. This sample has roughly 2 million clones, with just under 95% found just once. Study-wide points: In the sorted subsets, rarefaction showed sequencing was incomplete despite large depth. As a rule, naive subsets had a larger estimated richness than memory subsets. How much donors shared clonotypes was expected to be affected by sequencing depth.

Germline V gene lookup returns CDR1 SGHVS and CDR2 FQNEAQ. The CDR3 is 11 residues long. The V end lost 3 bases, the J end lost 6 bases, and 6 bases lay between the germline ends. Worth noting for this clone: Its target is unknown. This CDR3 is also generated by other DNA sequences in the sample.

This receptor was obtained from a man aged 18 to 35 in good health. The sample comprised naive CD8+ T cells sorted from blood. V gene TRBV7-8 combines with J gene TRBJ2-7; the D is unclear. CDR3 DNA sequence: TGTGCCAGCAGCTTTGCAGGCGAGCAGTACTTC. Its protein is CASSFAGEQYF.